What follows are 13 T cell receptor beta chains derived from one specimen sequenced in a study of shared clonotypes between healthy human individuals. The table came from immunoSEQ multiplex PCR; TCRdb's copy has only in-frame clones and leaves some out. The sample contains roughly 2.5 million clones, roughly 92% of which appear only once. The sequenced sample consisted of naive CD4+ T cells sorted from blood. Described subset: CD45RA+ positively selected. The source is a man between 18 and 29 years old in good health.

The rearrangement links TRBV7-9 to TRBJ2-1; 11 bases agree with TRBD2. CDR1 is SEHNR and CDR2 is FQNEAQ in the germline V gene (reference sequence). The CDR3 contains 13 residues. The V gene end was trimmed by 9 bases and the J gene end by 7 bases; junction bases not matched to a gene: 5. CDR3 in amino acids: CASSGGAQNEQFF. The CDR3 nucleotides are TGTGCCAGTAGCGGGGGGGCCCAGAATGAGCAGTTCTTC.

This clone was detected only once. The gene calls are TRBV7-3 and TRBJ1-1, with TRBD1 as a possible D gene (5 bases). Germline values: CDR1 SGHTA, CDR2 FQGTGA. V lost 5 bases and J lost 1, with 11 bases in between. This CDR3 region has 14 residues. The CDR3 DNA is TGTGCCAGCAGCACCGGGACCCCGAACACTGAAGCTTTCTTT. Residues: CASSTGTPNTEAFF.

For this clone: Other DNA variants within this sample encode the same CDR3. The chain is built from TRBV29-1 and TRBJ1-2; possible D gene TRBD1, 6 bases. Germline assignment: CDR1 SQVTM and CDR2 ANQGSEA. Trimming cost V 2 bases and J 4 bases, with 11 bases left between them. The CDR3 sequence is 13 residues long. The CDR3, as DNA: TGCAGCGTTGAACGGGGGCGCGGCTATGGCTACACCTTC. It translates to CSVERGRGYGYTF. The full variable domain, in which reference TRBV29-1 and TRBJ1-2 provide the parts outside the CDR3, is SAVISQKPSRDICQRGTSLTIQCQVDSQVTMMFWYRQQPGQSLTLIATANQGSEATYESGFVIDKFPISRPNLTFSTLTVSNMSPEDSSIYLCSVERGRGYGYTFGSGTRLTVV.

This CDR3 is CASSSYPDRLYGYTF. CDR3 bases: TGTGCCAGCAGTTCTTATCCGGACAGGCTCTATGGCTACACCTTC. The chain couples TRBV27 to TRBJ1-2; TRBD1 matches 7 bases. Germline V gives CDR1 MNHEY, CDR2 SMNVEV (reference sequence). The length of the CDR3 is 15 residues. V lost 4 bases and J lost 4; bases outside the gene matches: 9.

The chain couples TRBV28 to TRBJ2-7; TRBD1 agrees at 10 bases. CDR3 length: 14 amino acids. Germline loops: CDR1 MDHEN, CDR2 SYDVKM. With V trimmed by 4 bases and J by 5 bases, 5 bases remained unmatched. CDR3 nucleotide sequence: TGTGCCAGCAGTTGGGGACAGGGGCGCAACGAGCAGTACTTC. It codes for CASSWGQGRNEQYF.

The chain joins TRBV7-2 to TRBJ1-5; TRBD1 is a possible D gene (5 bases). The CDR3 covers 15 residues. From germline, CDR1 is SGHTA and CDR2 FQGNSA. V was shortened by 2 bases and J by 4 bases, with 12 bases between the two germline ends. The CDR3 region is CASSLSFGGNQPQHF. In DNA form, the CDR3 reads TGTGCCAGCAGCTTAAGTTTTGGGGGGAATCAGCCCCAGCATTTT.

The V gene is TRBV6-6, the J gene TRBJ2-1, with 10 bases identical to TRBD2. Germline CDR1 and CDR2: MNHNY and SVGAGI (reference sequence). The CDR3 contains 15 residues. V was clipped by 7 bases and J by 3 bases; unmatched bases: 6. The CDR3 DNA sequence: TGTGCCAGCACCGAGATAGCGGGAGGCTACAATGAGCAGTTCTTC. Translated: CASTEIAGGYNEQFF.

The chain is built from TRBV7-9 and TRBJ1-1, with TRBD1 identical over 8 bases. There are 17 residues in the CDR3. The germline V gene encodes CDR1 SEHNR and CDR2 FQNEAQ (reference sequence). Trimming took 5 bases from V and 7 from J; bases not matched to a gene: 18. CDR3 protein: CASSPPWTGSLPGEAFF. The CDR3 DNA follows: TGTGCCAGCAGCCCCCCGTGGACAGGGTCCCTCCCTGGTGAAGCTTTCTTT.

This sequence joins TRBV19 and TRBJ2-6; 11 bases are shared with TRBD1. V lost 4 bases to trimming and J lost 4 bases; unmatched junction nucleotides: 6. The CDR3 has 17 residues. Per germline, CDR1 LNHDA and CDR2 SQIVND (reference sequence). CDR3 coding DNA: TGTGCCAGTAGTACGGGACAGGGGGTTGGAGGGGCCAACGTCCTGACTTTC. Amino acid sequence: CASSTGQGVGGANVLTF. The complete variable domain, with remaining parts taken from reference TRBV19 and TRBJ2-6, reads DGGITQSPKYLFRKEGQNVTLSCEQNLNHDAMYWYRQDPGQGLRLIYYSQIVNDFQKGDIAEGYSVSREKKESFPLTVTSAQKNPTAFYLCASSTGQGVGGANVLTFGAGSRLTVL.

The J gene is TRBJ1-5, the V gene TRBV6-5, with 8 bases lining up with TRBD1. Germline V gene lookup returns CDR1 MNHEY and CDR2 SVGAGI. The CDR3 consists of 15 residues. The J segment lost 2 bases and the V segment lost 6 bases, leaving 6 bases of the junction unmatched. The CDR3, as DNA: TGTGCCAGCAGGTTGAGACAGGGGCGCAATCAGCCCCAGCATTTT. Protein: CASRLRQGRNQPQHF.

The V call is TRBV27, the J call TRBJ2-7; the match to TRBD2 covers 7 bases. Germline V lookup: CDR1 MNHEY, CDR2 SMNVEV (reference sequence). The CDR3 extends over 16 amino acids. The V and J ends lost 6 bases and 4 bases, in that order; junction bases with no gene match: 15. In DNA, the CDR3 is TGTGCCAGCAGGAAGATGGGCGGGAGTTCCCGGTACGAGCAGTACTTC. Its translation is CASRKMGGSSRYEQYF.

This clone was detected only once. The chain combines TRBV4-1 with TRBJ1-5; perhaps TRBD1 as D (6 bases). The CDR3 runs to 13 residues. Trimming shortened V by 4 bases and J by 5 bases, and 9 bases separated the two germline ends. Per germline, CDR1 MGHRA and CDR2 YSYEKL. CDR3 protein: CASSPNRDQPQHF. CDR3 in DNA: TGCGCCAGCAGCCCGAACAGGGATCAGCCCCAGCATTTT.

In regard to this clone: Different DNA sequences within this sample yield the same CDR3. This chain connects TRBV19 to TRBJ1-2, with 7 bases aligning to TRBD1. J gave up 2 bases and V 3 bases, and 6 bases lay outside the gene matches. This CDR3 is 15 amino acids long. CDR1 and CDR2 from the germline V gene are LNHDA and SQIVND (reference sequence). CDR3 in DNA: TGTGCCAGTAGTATGGGGACAGTGGGAAACTATGGCTACACCTTC. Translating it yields CASSMGTVGNYGYTF.